The 8 T cell receptor beta chains presented below share a single source sample, sequenced in a study of blood T cells in healthy people across ages. Sample-barcoded 5' priming and a J-beta primer mix drove a second PCR of about 6 to 12 cycles. Each CDR3 protein is one row after TCRdb ran MiXCR on the 5' RACE reads. The sample has 2 million or so distinct CDR3 sequences; around half are singletons. The specimen sequenced was blood. The origin of the receptors is a woman aged 40 to 50 in good health.

CDR3 DNA sequence: TGCGCCAGCAGCCAAGTTCGGATAAGCAATCAGCCCCAGCATTTT. Encoded protein: CASSQVRISNQPQHF. The chain recombines TRBV4-1 with TRBJ1-5; D uncertain. CDR3 size: 15 residues. V lost 1 base and J lost 1, with 8 bases in between. Germline loops: CDR1 MGHRA, CDR2 YSYEKL.

This clonotype has a handful of counts. The CDR3 is CAISPGLIGGEQYF. The DNA of the CDR3 is TGTGCCATCAGTCCGGGACTCATTGGTGGGGAGCAGTACTTC. The genes are TRBV10-3 and TRBJ2-7, with a possible D match to TRBD2 (6 bases). This CDR3 has 14 amino acids. The V end lost 5 bases, the J end lost 7 bases, and 18 bases lay between the germline ends. The V gene's germline CDR1 is ENHRY and CDR2 SYGVKD.

This clonotype turned up a few times. The V gene is TRBV29-1, the J gene TRBJ2-3; D not certain. The length of the CDR3 is 12 residues. The V gene's germline CDR1 is SQVTM and CDR2 ANQGSEA. Trimming took off 6 bases at V and 1 base at J, with 8 bases between the two ends. Written as DNA, the CDR3 is TGCAGCGTCCTGACCGGCACAGATACGCAGTATTTT. It encodes CSVLTGTDTQYF.

This clonotype was detected only a few times. This chain links TRBV28 with TRBJ2-7, with D uncertain. Trimming removed 8 bases from V and 2 bases from J, with 10 bases in between. From germline, CDR1 is MDHEN and CDR2 SYDVKM. The CDR3 spans 12 residues. The CDR3 DNA is TGTGCCAGCGGACCTGTTCCCTACGAGCAGTACTTC. It is translated as CASGPVPYEQYF. Drawing the rest from reference TRBV28 and TRBJ2-7, the complete variable domain is DVKVTQSSRYLVKRTGEKVFLECVQDMDHENMFWYRQDPGLGLRLIYFSYDVKMKEKGDIPEGYSVSREKKERFSLILESASTNQTSMYLCASGPVPYEQYFGPGTRLTVT.

J is TRBJ2-1 and V is TRBV20-1; maybe TRBD2 (5 bases). The J call is in doubt because the DNA end fits TRBJ2-7 better. CDR1 is DFQATT and CDR2 is SNEGSKA in the germline V gene (reference sequence). The length of the CDR3 is 15 residues. The CDR3 DNA reads TGCAGTGCCACACCTAGCCGATCCGGTTACAATGAGCAGTACTTC. Translating it yields CSATPSRSGYNEQYF.

The chain joins TRBV29-1 to TRBJ2-1; the match to TRBD2 covers 7 bases. CDR3 length: 15 residues. Germline V gene data show CDR1 as SQVTM and CDR2 as ANQGSEA. The V gene end was trimmed by 8 bases and the J gene end by 4 bases; junction bases not matched to a gene: 14. The CDR3 spells CSTGVGGGRYNEQFF. In nucleotides, the CDR3 is TGCAGCACTGGGGTTGGCGGGGGACGGTACAATGAGCAGTTCTTC.

This chain joins TRBV3-1 and TRBJ2-5; tentatively, D is TRBD1 or TRBD2 (5 bases each). The end of the DNA aligns better with TRBJ2-7, so the J call may be wrong. The length of the CDR3 is 15 residues. CDR1 and CDR2 from the germline V gene are LGHDT and YNNKEL (reference sequence). CDR3 DNA: TGTGCCAGCAGCCCGGGACGGAACCCAACCTACGAGCAGTACTTC. Its protein product is CASSPGRNPTYEQYF.

The chain joins TRBV6-1 to TRBJ2-1; 9 bases are shared with TRBD2. The germline gives CDR1 MNHNS, CDR2 SASEGT. After removal of 3 bases from V and 0 bases from J, the junction contained 3 bases not matched to a gene. This CDR3 has 16 amino acids. Here the CDR3 reads CASSDRRGGSYNEQFF. For the CDR3, the DNA is TGTGCCAGCAGTGACCGGCGGGGGGGCTCCTACAATGAGCAGTTCTTC.